The 4 T cell receptor beta chains in this list originate from one sample, sequenced in a study of cytomegalovirus exposure and HLA in healthy donors. PCR employed 60 Vbeta and 13 Jbeta primers. Generated by immunoSEQ multiplex PCR, the TCRdb table keeps only in-frame clones and is missing some. The sample shows about 240,000 clones, about 81% of them seen only once. The sequenced material came from PBMCs. Source of these receptors: a woman aged 55 to 70 in good health and CMV-seropositive.

Only one count was recorded for this clone. The chain uses TRBV16 and TRBJ2-2; weak D call: TRBD2 (5 bases). Trimming removed 4 bases at V and 2 bases at J, with 8 bases between. The CDR3 has 14 residues. Germline V gene lookup returns CDR1 KGHSY and CDR2 FQNENV. In nucleotides, the CDR3 is TGTGCCAGCAGCCCCGGACTCAACACCGGGGAGCTGTTTTTT. Translated, it gives CASSPGLNTGELFF. Drawing the rest from reference TRBV16 and TRBJ2-2, the complete variable domain is GEEVAQTPKHLVRGEGQKAKLYCAPIKGHSYVFWYQQVLKNEFKFLISFQNENVFDETGMPKERFSAKCLPNSPCSLEIQATKLEDSAVYFCASSPGLNTGELFFGEGSRLTVL.

This clone was recorded once. This chain connects TRBV18 to TRBJ1-2; 7 bases are a match to TRBD1. J was trimmed by 6 bases and V by 4 bases; bases with no gene match: 5. This CDR3 has 13 amino acids. Germline V gene sequence: CDR1 KGHSH, CDR2 LQKENI. This CDR3 is CASSRDSKDGYTF. The CDR3 nucleotides are TGTGCCAGCTCACGGGACAGTAAGGATGGCTACACCTTC.

The gene calls are TRBV7-2 and TRBJ2-1; D is perhaps TRBD2 (6 bases). The germline CDR1 and CDR2 sequences are SGHTA and FQGNSA. The CDR3 sequence is 15 residues long. Trimming stripped 2 bases from V and 5 bases from J, with 13 bases between. CDR3 amino acids: CASSLIAAPNNEQFF. In DNA form, the CDR3 reads TGTGCCAGCAGCTTAATAGCGGCACCAAACAATGAGCAGTTCTTC.

The chain uses TRBV10-3 and TRBJ2-3; D remains ambiguous. Trimming cost V 0 bases and J 8 bases, with 6 bases left between them. The CDR3 length is 12 residues. CDR1 and CDR2 (germline): ENHRY, SYGVKD. CDR3 coding DNA: TGTGCCATCAGTGAGTCGCTAGTTACGCAGTATTTT. Translated: CAISESLVTQYF.